This T cell receptor (beta chain) appears in the sequencing data of a study of blood T cell repertoires in COVID-19 (dated by TCRdb to about 2020). Context from the whole study: The collaborator samples originated in the United States, Italy and Spain and spanned the acute and convalescent phases of COVID-19. The prospective study material was composed of cDNA or gDNA derived from T cells, B-cell-depleted T cells, or PBMCs. Subjects who had been exposed to COVID-19, were actively infected with it, or had recovered from it provided the deeply sampled blood TCRbeta repertoires that made up the dataset. The repertoires were released in a freely available public database meant as a resource for research on the immune response to SARS-CoV-2. Samples came from the ongoing ImmuneRACE study (first 160 participants) plus 1,254 subjects from 6 global collaborators. Nearly every sample came with metadata listing a de-identified subject ID, COVID-19 status, age in years and sex. Where available, HLA class I and class II types were obtained from metadata supplied by the sample provider rather than from assay-based typing.

At one collaborating source in Seattle, patients were enrolled during active infection and were followed longitudinally through the course of disease. Each collaborating institution followed its own protocols to collect whole blood in K2EDTA tubes. For TCRbeta analysis, collaborators shipped samples in one of three forms: frozen whole blood, isolated PBMCs, or DNA extracted from either of those sample types. V lost 0 bases and J lost 5 bases, and the count of bases not matched to a germline gene is 4. The CDR3 numbers 16 residues from cysteine through phenylalanine. The entry retains the CDR3 DNA only, 48 bases that are in frame from base 1. As encoded in the germline V gene, CDR1 is MNHEY while CDR2 is SVGAGI. Of note for this clone: This receptor's antigen is unknown. Within one base of it there is no much larger clone, and no base qualities were kept.

Findings and caveats that apply to the study as a whole: Clinical and demographic metadata were provided uncurated, with the amount varying by source and participant.

The immunoSEQ Assay, a bias-controlled multiplex PCR, was used to amplify TCRbeta CDR3 regions from genomic DNA. The published analysis was carried out like this. Nucleated cell counts per sample were estimated from amplification of reference gene primers within the assay. To quantify the absolute abundance of each unique TCRbeta CDR3 rearrangement, sequence reads were collapsed and filtered. For each sample, productive Simpson clonality was calculated as the square root of Simpson's diversity index over productive rearrangements. What TCRdb holds here is the immuneACCESS table cut down to in-frame rearrangements. Part of the clones is not present; checked against another copy, under half of the missing clones reflect an unresolved V gene, and the others are unexplained. That table is the source of V, J and clone size, and D and trimming were worked out from the DNA. The sample yields approximately 440,000 clones; roughly 88% were counted once. The ten largest clones take up over 10% of the sample.

The clonotype comes from a woman aged 45-59 years with COVID-19, enrolled during active disease. The V and J segments used are TRBV6-5 and TRBJ2-1; 10 bases in between match TRBD2. Input material: peripheral blood. CDR3 reads: CASSYSRTSGNNEQFF. The sequenced DNA is TGTGCCAGCAGTTACTCGAGGACTAGCGGCAACAATGAGCAGTTCTTC.